This TCR beta chain is drawn from a study of blood T cell repertoires in COVID-19. V was shortened by 5 bases and J by 5 bases, with 10 bases between the two germline ends. Germline values: CDR1 SGHTA, CDR2 FQGNSA. The CDR3 covers 12 residues. Authors' methods: Amplification from reference gene primers served as the basis for estimated nucleated cell counts. Sequencing was performed with immunoSEQ multiplex PCR; in TCRdb, only in-frame clones are kept and a portion is missing. V and J calls and clone size are those listed in that table; D and trimming were worked out from the DNA. This sample has 80,000 or so clones, with about 86% found just once.

The origin of this receptor is a human donor in a cohort sampled during active COVID-19. This chain connects TRBV7-2 to TRBJ2-7, with D hard to call. The specimen was peripheral blood. The DNA for the CDR3 is TGTGCCAGCAGCAACACCCTTGACGAGCAGTACTTC. Translated: CASSNTLDEQYF.